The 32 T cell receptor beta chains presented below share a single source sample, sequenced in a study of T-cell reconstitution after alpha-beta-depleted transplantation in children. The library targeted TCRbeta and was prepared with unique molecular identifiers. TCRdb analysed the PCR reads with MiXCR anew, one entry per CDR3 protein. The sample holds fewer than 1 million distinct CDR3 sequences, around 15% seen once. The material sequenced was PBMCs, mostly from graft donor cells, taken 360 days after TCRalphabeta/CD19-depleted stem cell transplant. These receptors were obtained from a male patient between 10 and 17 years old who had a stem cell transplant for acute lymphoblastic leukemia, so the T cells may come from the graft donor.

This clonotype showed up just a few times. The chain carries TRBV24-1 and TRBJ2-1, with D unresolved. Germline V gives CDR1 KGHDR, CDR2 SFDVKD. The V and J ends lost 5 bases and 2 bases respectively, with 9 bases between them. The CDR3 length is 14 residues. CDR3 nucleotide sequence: TGTGCCACCAGTGGGTCGAGCGCCTACAATGAGCAGTTCTTC. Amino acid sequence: CATSGSSAYNEQFF.

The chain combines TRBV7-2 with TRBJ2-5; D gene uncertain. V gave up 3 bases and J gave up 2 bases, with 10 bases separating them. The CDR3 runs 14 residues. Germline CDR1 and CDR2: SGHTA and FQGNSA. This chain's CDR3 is CASSFNGIQETQYF. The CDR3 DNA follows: TGTGCCAGCAGCTTTAACGGAATACAAGAGACCCAGTACTTC.

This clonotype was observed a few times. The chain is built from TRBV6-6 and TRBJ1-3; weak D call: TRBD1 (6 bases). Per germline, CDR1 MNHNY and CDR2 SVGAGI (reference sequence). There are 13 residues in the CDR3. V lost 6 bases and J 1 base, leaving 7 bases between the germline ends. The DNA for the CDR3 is TGTGCCAGCAGGGACAGTTCTGGAAACACCATATATTTT. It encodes CASRDSSGNTIYF.

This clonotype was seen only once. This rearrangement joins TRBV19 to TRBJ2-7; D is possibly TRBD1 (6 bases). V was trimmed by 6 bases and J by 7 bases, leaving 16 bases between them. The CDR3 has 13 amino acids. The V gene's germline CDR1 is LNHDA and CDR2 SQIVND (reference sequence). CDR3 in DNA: TGTGCCAGTAGCCCTTTTCAGGGGTCGGAGCAGTACTTC. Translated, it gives CASSPFQGSEQYF. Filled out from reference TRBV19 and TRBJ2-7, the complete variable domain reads DGGITQSPKYLFRKEGQNVTLSCEQNLNHDAMYWYRQDPGQGLRLIYYSQIVNDFQKGDIAEGYSVSREKKESFPLTVTSAQKNPTAFYLCASSPFQGSEQYFGPGTRLTVT.

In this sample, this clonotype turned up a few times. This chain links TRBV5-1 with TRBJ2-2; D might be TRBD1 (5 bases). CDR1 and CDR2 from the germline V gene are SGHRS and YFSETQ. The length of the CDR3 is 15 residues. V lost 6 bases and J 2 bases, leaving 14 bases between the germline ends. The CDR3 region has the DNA TGCGCCAGCACAGGGTTGGCAGCTAACACCGGGGAGCTGTTTTTT. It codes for CASTGLAANTGELFF.

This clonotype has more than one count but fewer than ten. The CDR3 sequence is CASSDGLAGPGELFF. CDR3 nucleotides: TGCGCCAGCAGTGACGGACTAGCGGGACCCGGGGAGCTGTTTTTT. V gene TRBV10-1 combines with J gene TRBJ2-2, with 12 positions matching TRBD2. The V gene's germline CDR1 is WNHNN and CDR2 SYGVQD (reference sequence). CDR3 size: 15 residues. Trimming cost V 3 bases and J 6 bases; bases outside gene matches: 2.

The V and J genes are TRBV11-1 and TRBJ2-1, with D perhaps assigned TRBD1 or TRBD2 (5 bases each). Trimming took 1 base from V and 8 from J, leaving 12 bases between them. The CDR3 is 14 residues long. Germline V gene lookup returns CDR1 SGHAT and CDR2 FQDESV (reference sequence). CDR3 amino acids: CASSLVQGVYEQFF. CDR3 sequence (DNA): TGTGCCAGCAGCTTAGTCCAGGGAGTATATGAGCAGTTCTTC.

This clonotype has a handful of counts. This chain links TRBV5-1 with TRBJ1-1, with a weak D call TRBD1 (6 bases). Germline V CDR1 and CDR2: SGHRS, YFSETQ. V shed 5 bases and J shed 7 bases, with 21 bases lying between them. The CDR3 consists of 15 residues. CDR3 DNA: TGCGCCAGCAGAGGTCCCCCCGGGACACCTCTTGAAGCTTTCTTT. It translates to CASRGPPGTPLEAFF.

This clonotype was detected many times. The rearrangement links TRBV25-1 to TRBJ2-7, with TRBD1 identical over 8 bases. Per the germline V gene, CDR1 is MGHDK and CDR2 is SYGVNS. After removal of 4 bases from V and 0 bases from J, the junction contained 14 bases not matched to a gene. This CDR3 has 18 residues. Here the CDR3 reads CASSGTGQDLLPSYEQYF. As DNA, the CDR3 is TGTGCCAGCAGTGGGACGGGACAGGACCTCCTCCCCTCCTACGAGCAGTACTTC.

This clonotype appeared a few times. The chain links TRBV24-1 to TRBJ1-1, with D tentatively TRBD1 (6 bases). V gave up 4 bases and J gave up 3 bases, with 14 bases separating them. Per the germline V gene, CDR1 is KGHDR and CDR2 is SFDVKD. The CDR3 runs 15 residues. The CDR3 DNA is TGTGCCACCAGTGACCCAGGGGCGCGGGACACTGAAGCTTTCTTT. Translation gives CATSDPGARDTEAFF.

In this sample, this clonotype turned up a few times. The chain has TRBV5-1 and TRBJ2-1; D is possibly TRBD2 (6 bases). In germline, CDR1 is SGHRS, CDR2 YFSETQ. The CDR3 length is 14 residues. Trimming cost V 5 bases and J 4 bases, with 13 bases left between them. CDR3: CASSRDFIYNEQFF. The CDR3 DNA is TGCGCCAGCAGTCGGGACTTCATATACAATGAGCAGTTCTTC.

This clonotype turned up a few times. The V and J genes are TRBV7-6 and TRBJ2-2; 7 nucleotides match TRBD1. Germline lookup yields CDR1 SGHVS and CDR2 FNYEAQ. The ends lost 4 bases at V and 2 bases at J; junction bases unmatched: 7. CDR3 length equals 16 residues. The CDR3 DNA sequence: TGTGCCAGCAGCTCGATACAGGGGAAAAACACCGGGGAGCTGTTTTTT. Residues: CASSSIQGKNTGELFF.

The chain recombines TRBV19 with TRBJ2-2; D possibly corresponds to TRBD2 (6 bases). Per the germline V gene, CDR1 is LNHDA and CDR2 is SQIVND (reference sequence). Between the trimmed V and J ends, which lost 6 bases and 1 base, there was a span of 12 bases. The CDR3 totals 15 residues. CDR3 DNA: TGTGCCAGTAGCCCCCTAGCGCGGAACACCGGGGAGCTGTTTTTT. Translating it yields CASSPLARNTGELFF. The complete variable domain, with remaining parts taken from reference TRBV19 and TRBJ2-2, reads DGGITQSPKYLFRKEGQNVTLSCEQNLNHDAMYWYRQDPGQGLRLIYYSQIVNDFQKGDIAEGYSVSREKKESFPLTVTSAQKNPTAFYLCASSPLARNTGELFFGEGSRLTVL.

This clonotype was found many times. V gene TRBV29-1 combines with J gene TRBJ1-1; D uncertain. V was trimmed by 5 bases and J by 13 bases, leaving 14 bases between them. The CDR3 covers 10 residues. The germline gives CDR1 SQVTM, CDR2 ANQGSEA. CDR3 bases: TGCAGCGTTCTGCGGACGCAAGTTTTCTTT. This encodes CSVLRTQVFF.

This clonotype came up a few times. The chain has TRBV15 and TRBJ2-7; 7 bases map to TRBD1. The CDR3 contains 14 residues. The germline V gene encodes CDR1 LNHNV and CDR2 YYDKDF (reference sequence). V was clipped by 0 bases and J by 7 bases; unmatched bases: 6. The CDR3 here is CATSRDQTGREQYF. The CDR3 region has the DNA TGTGCCACCAGCAGAGACCAGACAGGGAGAGAGCAGTACTTC.

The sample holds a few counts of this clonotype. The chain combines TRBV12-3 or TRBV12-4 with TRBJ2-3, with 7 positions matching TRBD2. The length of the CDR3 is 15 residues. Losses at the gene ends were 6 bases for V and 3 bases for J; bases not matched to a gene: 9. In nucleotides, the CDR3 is TGTGCCAGCAGCGGCGCTAGCGGAGATACAGATACGCAGTATTTT. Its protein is CASSGASGDTDTQYF.

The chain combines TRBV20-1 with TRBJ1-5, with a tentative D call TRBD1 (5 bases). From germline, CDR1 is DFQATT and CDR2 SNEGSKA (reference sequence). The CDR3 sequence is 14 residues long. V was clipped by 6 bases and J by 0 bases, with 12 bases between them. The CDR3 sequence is CSALGHYSNQPQHF. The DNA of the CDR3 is TGCAGTGCACTGGGGCATTATAGCAATCAGCCCCAGCATTTT.

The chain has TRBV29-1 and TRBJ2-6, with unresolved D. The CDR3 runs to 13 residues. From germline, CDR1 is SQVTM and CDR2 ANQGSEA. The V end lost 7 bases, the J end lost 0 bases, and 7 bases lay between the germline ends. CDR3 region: CSAHSSGANVLTF. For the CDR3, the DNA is TGCAGCGCCCACAGCTCTGGGGCCAACGTCCTGACTTTC.

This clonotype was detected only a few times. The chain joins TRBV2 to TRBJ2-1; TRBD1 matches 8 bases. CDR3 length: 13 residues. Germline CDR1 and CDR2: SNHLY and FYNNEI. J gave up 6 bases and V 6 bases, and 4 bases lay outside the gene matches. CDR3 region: CASRDRDVNEQFF. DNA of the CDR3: TGTGCCAGCAGGGACAGGGACGTCAATGAGCAGTTCTTC.

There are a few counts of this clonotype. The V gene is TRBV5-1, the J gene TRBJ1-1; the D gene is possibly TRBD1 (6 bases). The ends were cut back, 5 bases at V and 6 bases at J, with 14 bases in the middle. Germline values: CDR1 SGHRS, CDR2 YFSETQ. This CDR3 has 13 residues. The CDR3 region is CASRLPDRPEAFF. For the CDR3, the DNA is TGCGCCAGCAGGTTGCCGGACAGACCTGAAGCTTTCTTT.

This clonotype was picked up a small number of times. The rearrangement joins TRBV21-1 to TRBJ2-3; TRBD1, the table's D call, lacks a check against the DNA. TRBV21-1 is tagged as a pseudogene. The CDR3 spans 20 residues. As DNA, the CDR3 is TGTGCCAGCAGCAAAGCGGTCAGTTACCCCGGGACCGCGAGCACAGATACGCAGTATTTT. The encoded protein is CASSKAVSYPGTASTDTQYF.

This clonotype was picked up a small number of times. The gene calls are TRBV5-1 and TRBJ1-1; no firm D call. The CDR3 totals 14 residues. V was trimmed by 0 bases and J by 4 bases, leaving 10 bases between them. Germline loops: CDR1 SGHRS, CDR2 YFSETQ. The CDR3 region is CASSLVSGLTEAFF. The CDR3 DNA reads TGCGCCAGCAGCTTGGTGTCAGGCCTCACTGAAGCTTTCTTT.

CDR3 nucleotide sequence: TGTGCCAGCAGCCCCCTACCCGGAACCGGGGAGCTGTTTTTT. It encodes CASSPLPGTGELFF. The rearrangement joins TRBV7-6 to TRBJ2-2; D gene uncertain. V lost 5 bases and J lost 5, with 12 bases in between. The length of the CDR3 is 14 residues. Germline V CDR1 and CDR2: SGHVS, FNYEAQ.

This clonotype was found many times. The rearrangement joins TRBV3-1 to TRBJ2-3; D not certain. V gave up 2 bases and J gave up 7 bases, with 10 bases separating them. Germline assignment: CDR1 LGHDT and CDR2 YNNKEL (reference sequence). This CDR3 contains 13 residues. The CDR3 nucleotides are TGTGCCAGCAGCCAATTTATGCAAAATACGCAGTATTTT. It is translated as CASSQFMQNTQYF.

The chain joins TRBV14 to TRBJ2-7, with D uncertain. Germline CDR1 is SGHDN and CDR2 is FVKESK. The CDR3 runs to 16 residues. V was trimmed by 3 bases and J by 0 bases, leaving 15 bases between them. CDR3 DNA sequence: TGTGCCAGCAGCCATGGGGTACCAGCGCACTCCTACGAGCAGTACTTC. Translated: CASSHGVPAHSYEQYF.

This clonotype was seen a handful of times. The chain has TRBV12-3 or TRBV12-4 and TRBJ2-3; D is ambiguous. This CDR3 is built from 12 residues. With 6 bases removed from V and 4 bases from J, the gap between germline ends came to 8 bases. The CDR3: CASSTQADTQYF. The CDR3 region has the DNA TGTGCCAGCAGCACTCAGGCAGATACGCAGTATTTT.

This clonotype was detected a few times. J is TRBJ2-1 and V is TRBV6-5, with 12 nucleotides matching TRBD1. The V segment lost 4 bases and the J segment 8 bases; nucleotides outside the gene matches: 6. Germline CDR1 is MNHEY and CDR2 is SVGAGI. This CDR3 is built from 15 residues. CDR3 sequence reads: CASSLGTGGGYEQFF. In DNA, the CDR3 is TGTGCCAGCAGTTTGGGGACAGGGGGCGGGTATGAGCAGTTCTTC.

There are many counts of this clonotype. The CDR3 spells CASRLGKETQYF. CDR3 nucleotides: TGTGCCAGCCGACTGGGGAAGGAGACCCAGTACTTC. V and J are TRBV12-3 or TRBV12-4 and TRBJ2-5; no reliable D call. Trimming removed 8 bases at V and 5 bases at J, with 12 bases between. The CDR3 is made up of 12 amino acids.

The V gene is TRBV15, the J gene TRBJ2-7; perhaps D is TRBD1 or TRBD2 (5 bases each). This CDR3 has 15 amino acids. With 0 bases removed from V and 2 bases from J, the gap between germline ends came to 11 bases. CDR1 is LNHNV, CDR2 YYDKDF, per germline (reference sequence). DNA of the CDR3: TGTGCCACCAGCAGAGAGGGGACCTCGACCTACGAGCAGTACTTC. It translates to CATSREGTSTYEQYF.

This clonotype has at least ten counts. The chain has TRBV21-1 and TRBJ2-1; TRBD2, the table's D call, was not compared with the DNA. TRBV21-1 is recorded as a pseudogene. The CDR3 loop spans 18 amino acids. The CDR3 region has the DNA TGTGCCAGCAGCAAAACCGAGACTAGCGGGAGTTTTTACAATGAGCAGTTCTTC. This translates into CASSKTETSGSFYNEQFF.

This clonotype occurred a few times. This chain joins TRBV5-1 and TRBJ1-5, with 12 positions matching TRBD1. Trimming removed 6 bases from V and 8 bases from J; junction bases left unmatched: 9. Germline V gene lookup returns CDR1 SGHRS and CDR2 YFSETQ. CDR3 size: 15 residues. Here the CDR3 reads CASIVGDRGREPQHF. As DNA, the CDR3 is TGCGCCAGCATTGTCGGGGACAGGGGGCGAGAGCCCCAGCATTTT. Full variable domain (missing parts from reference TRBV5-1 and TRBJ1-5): KAGVTQTPRYLIKTRGQQVTLSCSPISGHRSVSWYQQTPGQGLQFLFEYFSETQRNKGNFPGRFSGRQFSNSRSEMNVSTLELGDSALYLCASIVGDRGREPQHFGDGTRLSIL.

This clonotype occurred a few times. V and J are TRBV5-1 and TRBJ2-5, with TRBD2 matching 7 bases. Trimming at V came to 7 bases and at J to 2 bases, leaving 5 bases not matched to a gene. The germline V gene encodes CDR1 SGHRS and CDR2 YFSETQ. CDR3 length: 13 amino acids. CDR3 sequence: CASSGLVQETQYF. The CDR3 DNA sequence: TGCGCCAGCTCTGGACTAGTTCAAGAGACCCAGTACTTC.